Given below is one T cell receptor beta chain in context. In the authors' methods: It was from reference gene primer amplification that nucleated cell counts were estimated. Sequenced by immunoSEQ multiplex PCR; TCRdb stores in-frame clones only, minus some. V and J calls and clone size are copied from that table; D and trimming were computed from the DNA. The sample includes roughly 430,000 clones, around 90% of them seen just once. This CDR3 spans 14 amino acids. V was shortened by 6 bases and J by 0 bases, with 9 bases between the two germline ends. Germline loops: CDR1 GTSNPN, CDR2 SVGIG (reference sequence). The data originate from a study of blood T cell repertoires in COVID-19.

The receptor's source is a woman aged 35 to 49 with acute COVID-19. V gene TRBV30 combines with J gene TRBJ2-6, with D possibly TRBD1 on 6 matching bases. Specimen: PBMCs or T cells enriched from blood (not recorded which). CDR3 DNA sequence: TGTGCCTGCGACAGGAACTCTGGGGCCAACGTCCTGACTTTC. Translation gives CACDRNSGANVLTF.